The entry that follows covers one T cell receptor beta chain sequence. What it recognizes is unknown. Trimming removed 7 bases from V and 7 bases from J, with 13 bases in between. Germline values: CDR1 SGHTA, CDR2 FQGNSA. The CDR3 totals 12 residues. Profiled with immunoSEQ multiplex PCR; TCRdb holds only in-frame clones, not every one. The table lists fewer than 100,000 clones, roughly 89% of them singletons. The data derive from a study of T cells in localized non-small cell lung cancer. Regarding the study as a whole: Investigators sequenced only a single tumor region, leaving heterogeneity possible. There was higher T cell clonality in uninvolved adjacent lung than in tumor, and it was highest there. There was an association of higher blood T cell density with longer overall survival. In adjacent lung, a median roughly 53 of the top 100 tumor clones were found.

The sequence was obtained from a man aged 40 to 70 with stage I squamous cell lung carcinoma. Material: peripheral blood, obtained before any cancer treatment. This chain uses TRBV7-2 with TRBJ2-5; tentatively, D is TRBD1 (7 bases). The DNA of the CDR3 is TGTGCCAGCACTCAGGGGGGCTGGACCCAGTACTTC. This encodes CASTQGGWTQYF.